Presented here are 15 T cell receptor beta chains from one specimen sequenced in a study of blood T cell repertoires in COVID-19. Clones were sequenced by immunoSEQ multiplex PCR, and TCRdb holds only the in-frame ones, with some missing. Among a few hundred thousand clones listed, about nine tenths were seen once. The specimen sequenced was PBMCs or T cells enriched from blood (not recorded which). The receptor source for this set is a woman between 50 and 59 years old who had been exposed to COVID-19.

As DNA, the CDR3 is TGTGCCAGCAGCTTCCCCAGGGGACCAACTAATGAAAAACTGTTTTTT. This gives the protein CASSFPRGPTNEKLFF. V is TRBV5-4 and J is TRBJ1-4, with a possible D match to TRBD1 (6 bases). CDR1 SGHNT and CDR2 YYREEE come from the germline V gene (reference sequence). CDR3 size: 16 residues. The V end lost 2 bases, the J end lost 0 bases, and 11 bases lay between the germline ends.

The rearrangement links TRBV3-1 (or the pseudogene TRBV3-2) to TRBJ1-2; D is ambiguous. This CDR3 comprises 14 residues. Looked up from germline, CDR1 is LGHDT and CDR2 is YNNKEL (reference sequence). V was cut by 7 bases and J by 8 bases, with 20 bases left in between. CDR3 DNA: TGTGCCAGCACCCACTCCGCGGCAGTTGGAGGCTACACCTTC. Amino acid sequence: CASTHSAAVGGYTF.

This chain uses TRBV12-5 with TRBJ2-3; D is perhaps TRBD2 (6 bases). The germline V and J ends were trimmed by 1 base and 0 bases, with 11 bases remaining between them. CDR1 LGHNT and CDR2 FRNRAP come from the germline V gene. The CDR3 contains 16 residues. This CDR3 is CASGLGAAGSTDTQYF. The CDR3, as DNA: TGTGCTAGTGGTTTGGGAGCAGCGGGCAGCACAGATACGCAGTATTTT.

This sequence joins TRBV27 and TRBJ2-6, with TRBD1 matching over 9 bases. The germline CDR1 and CDR2 sequences are MNHEY and SMNVEV (reference sequence). Trimming cost V 2 bases and J 2 bases; bases outside gene matches: 7. The CDR3 totals 18 residues. The CDR3: CASSLRPGQGTGANVLTF. For the CDR3, the DNA is TGTGCCAGCAGTTTACGGCCGGGACAGGGAACTGGGGCCAACGTCCTGACTTTC.

The rearrangement links TRBV28 to TRBJ1-5; weak D call: TRBD1 (5 bases). The germline CDR1 and CDR2 sequences are MDHEN and SYDVKM. This CDR3 has 14 residues. Trimming shortened V by 3 bases and J by 6 bases, and 12 bases separated the two germline ends. In DNA form, the CDR3 reads TGTGCCAGCAGTTTCCGGGGCGGGGTTCAGCCCCAGCATTTT. Encoded protein: CASSFRGGVQPQHF.

The chain is built from TRBV25-1 and TRBJ2-7; D is unresolved. Trimming took off 4 bases at V and 3 bases at J, with 13 bases between the two ends. This CDR3 is built from 14 residues. Germline-derived CDR1 and CDR2 are MGHDK and SYGVNS. Written as DNA, the CDR3 is TGTGCCAGCAGTGGCCCTCAGGTGCACTACGAGCAGTACTTC. Amino acids: CASSGPQVHYEQYF.

J is TRBJ1-1 and V is TRBV11-3; D is uncertain. This CDR3 has 13 residues. The germline V gene encodes CDR1 SGHNT and CDR2 YENEEA. Deletions cut 5 bases from V and 0 bases from J, with 7 bases between. In nucleotides, the CDR3 is TGTGCCAGCAGCGCAACAGTGAACACTGAAGCTTTCTTT. It translates to CASSATVNTEAFF.

The chain couples TRBV19 to TRBJ1-1, with unresolved D. Deletions cut 7 bases from V and 1 base from J, with 22 bases between. The CDR3 loop spans 17 amino acids. Germline CDR1 is LNHDA and CDR2 is SQIVND (reference sequence). The CDR3 region is CASMGGTVTTRNTEAFF. In nucleotides, the CDR3 is TGTGCCAGTATGGGTGGAACAGTTACGACCCGGAACACTGAAGCTTTCTTT.

CDR3 protein: CASSLRTDSYEQYF. The DNA of the CDR3 is TGTGCCAGTAGTCTCCGGACTGACTCCTACGAGCAGTACTTC. J is TRBJ2-7 and V is TRBV19, with D possibly matching TRBD2 (5 bases). This CDR3 region has 14 residues. Trimming cost V 5 bases and J 0 bases, with 11 bases left between them. Germline V gene sequence: CDR1 LNHDA, CDR2 SQIVND (reference sequence).

The V gene is TRBV25-1, the J gene TRBJ2-5; a possible D gene is TRBD1 (6 bases). Per germline, CDR1 MGHDK and CDR2 SYGVNS. Trimming left V 4 bases short and J 5 bases short, with 14 bases between. This CDR3 has 14 amino acids. CDR3 loop: CASSGYRVGETQYF. As DNA, the CDR3 is TGTGCCAGCAGTGGGTACAGGGTTGGGGAGACCCAGTACTTC.

The chain carries TRBV14 and TRBJ2-7, with TRBD1 matching over 8 bases. This CDR3 is 14 amino acids long. V lost 1 base, J lost 5 bases, and 4 bases stayed unmatched. CDR1 SGHDN and CDR2 FVKESK come from the germline V gene. The CDR3 loop is CASSQGTGWNEQYF. In DNA form, the CDR3 reads TGTGCCAGCAGCCAAGGGACAGGGTGGAACGAGCAGTACTTC.

Concerning this clone: This sample also contains other DNA sequences that code for the same CDR3. The chain carries TRBV5-1 and TRBJ2-3, with D uncertain. Germline lookup yields CDR1 SGHRS and CDR2 YFSETQ. The CDR3 covers 12 residues. The V gene lost 2 bases and the J gene lost 2 bases, with 3 bases spanning the gap. The CDR3 spells CASSLYTDTQYF. Written as DNA, the CDR3 is TGCGCCAGCAGCTTATACACAGATACGCAGTATTTT.

This chain links TRBV27 with TRBJ2-7; 8 bases are a match to TRBD1. V shed 6 bases, J shed 0 bases, and the junction held 4 bases outside the gene matches. This CDR3 comprises 14 residues. Germline lookup yields CDR1 MNHEY and CDR2 SMNVEV (reference sequence). The CDR3: CASSKDRGSYEQYF. For the CDR3, the DNA is TGTGCCAGCAGCAAAGACAGGGGCTCCTACGAGCAGTACTTC.

The rearrangement links TRBV19 to TRBJ2-6; weak D call: TRBD2 (6 bases). Trimming pared 5 bases from V and 0 bases from J, leaving 14 bases between. Germline CDR1 and CDR2: LNHDA and SQIVND (reference sequence). The CDR3 has 17 residues. In DNA, the CDR3 is TGTGCCAGTAGTTATAGCGGACGAACCTCTGGGGCCAACGTCCTGACTTTC. Translated, it gives CASSYSGRTSGANVLTF.

This clone has only a few counts. The chain combines TRBV5-1 with TRBJ1-2, with a weak D call TRBD1 (6 bases). Germline-derived CDR1 and CDR2 are SGHRS and YFSETQ. V was pared by 0 bases and J by 5 bases, with 8 bases between. This CDR3 region has 13 residues. CDR3 residues: CASSLDREYGYTF. The CDR3 DNA reads TGCGCCAGCAGCTTGGACAGGGAGTATGGCTACACCTTC.